The clone carrying this TCR beta chain occurred a few times. Its antigen is not known. This sample is part of a study of post-analysis software for immune sequencing data. Overall study results and limits: Controls showed lower frequencies than patients for roughly 5 TRBV segments, and TRBV5-6, TRBV5-1 and TRBV20-1 were among these. F measure clustering grouped samples strongly by preparation batch. In multiple sclerosis, normalized Chao1 diversity was significantly below that of controls.

CDR3 length: 14 residues. Germline loops: CDR1 SEHNR, CDR2 FQNEAQ (reference sequence). Sequencing libraries made from TCR beta cDNA carried unique molecular identifiers. TCRdb processed the PCR reads anew with MiXCR; each CDR3 protein has one entry. The sample records roughly 870,000 distinct CDR3 sequences, approximately 53% being singletons. This rearrangement joins TRBV7-9 to TRBJ2-4; 7 bases are a match to TRBD2. The tail of the sequence fits TRBJ2-7 better, so the J call may be wrong. The sequence was obtained from a girl aged 5-17 years with multiple sclerosis. Sample: blood. The CDR3 is CASSSRLATDEQYF. The CDR3 DNA is TGTGCCAGCAGCTCCCGACTAGCTACCGACGAGCAGTACTTC.